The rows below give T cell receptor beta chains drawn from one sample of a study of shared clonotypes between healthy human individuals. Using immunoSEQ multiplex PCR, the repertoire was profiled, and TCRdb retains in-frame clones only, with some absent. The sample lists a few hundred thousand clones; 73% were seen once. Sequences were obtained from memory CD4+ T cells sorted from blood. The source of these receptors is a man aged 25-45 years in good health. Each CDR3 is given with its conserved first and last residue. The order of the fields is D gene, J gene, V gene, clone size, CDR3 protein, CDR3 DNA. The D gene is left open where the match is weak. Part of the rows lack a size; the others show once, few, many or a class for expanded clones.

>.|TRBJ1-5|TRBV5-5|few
CASSRDGNSNQPQHF
TGTGCCAGCAGTAGGGACGGAAATAGCAATCAGCCCCAGCATTTT
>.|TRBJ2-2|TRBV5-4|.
CASSFIRGSSTGELFF
TGTGCCAGCAGCTTTATCAGGGGAAGTAGCACCGGGGAGCTGTTTTTT
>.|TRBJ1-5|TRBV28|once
CASSSETGGGNQPQHF
TGTGCCAGCAGTTCTGAAACAGGCGGCGGCAATCAGCCCCAGCATTTT
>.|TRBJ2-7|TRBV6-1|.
CASSLTGGYSYEQYF
TGTGCCAGCAGCCTAACGGGCGGATACTCCTACGAGCAGTACTTC
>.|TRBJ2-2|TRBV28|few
CASSTEQGNTGELFF
TGTGCCAGCAGTACGGAACAGGGAAACACCGGGGAGCTGTTTTTT
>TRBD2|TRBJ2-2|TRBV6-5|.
CASRQLAGGLGELFF
TGTGCCAGCAGACAACTAGCGGGAGGGCTCGGGGAGCTGTTTTTT
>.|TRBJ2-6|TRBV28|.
CASSLGGYSSGANVLTF
TGTGCCAGCAGTTTAGGGGGGTACAGCTCTGGGGCCAACGTCCTGACTTTC
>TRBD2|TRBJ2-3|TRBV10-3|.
CAISVGTSGSTDTQYF
TGTGCCATCAGTGTAGGTACTAGCGGGAGTACAGATACGCAGTATTTT
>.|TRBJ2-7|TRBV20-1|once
CSAKAQYEQYF
TGCAGTGCTAAAGCCCAGTACGAGCAGTACTTC
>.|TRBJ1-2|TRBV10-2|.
CASSPQGRNYGYTF
TGCGCCAGCAGTCCTCAGGGGAGAAACTATGGCTACACCTTC
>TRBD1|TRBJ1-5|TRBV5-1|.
CASSLEGQGQPQHF
TGCGCCAGCAGCTTGGAGGGACAGGGCCAGCCCCAGCATTTT
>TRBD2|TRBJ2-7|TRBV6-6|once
CASSPLAGAGEQYF
TGTGCCAGCAGCCCCCTAGCGGGAGCAGGCGAGCAGTACTTC
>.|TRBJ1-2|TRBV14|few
CASSQDLSEYGYTF
TGTGCCAGCAGCCAAGATCTCTCGGAATACGGCTACACCTTC
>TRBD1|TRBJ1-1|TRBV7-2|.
CASSSRTGWLNTEAFF
TGTGCCAGCAGCTCTCGGACAGGGTGGCTGAACACTGAAGCTTTCTTT
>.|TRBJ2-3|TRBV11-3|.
CASSSDGGTDTQYF
TGTGCCAGCAGCTCGGACGGGGGCACAGATACGCAGTATTTT
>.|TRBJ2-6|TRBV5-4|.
CASSRGHRRPGANVLTF
TGTGCCAGCAGCAGGGGACACCGACGTCCTGGGGCCAACGTCCTGACTTTC
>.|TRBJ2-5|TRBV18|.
CASSPGTTRETQYF
TGTGCCAGCTCACCGGGGACAACCCGAGAGACCCAGTACTTC
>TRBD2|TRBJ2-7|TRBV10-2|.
CASKKTSGRALGSSEQYF
TGCGCCAGCAAAAAAACTAGCGGGAGGGCCCTGGGCTCCTCCGAGCAGTACTTC
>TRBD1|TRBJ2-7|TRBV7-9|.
CASSSRDSSYEQYF
TGTGCCAGCAGCTCTCGGGACAGCTCCTACGAGCAGTACTTC
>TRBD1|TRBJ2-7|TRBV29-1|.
CSVGTAYEQYF
TGCAGCGTCGGGACAGCCTACGAGCAGTACTTC
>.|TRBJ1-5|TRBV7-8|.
CASSFTSQPQHF
TGTGCCAGCAGCTTTACTTCTCAGCCCCAGCATTTT
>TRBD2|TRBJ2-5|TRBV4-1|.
CASSQVPGGGETQYF
TGCGCCAGCAGCCAAGTTCCGGGAGGGGGTGAGACCCAGTACTTC
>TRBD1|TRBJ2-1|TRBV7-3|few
CASSPGQVGSLRNEQFF
TGTGCCAGCAGCCCTGGACAGGTGGGTTCGCTAAGGAATGAGCAGTTCTTC
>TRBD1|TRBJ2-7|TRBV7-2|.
CASSLGQVFDEQYF
TGTGCCAGCAGCTTGGGACAGGTCTTCGACGAGCAGTACTTC
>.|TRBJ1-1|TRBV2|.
CAISTWRNTEAFF
TGTGCCATCTCAACCTGGCGGAACACTGAAGCTTTCTTT
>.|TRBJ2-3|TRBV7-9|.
CASSLGIPTDTQYF
TGTGCCAGCAGCTTAGGGATCCCCACAGATACGCAGTATTTT
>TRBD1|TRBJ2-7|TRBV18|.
CASSPGQHYEQYF
TGTGCCAGCTCACCGGGACAGCACTACGAGCAGTACTTC
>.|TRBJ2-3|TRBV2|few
CASSEGLRESTDTQYF
TGTGCCAGCAGTGAAGGCCTGAGGGAGTCCACAGATACGCAGTATTTT
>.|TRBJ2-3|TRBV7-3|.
CASSLTYRDTQYF
TGTGCCAGCAGCTTAACATATAGAGATACGCAGTATTTT
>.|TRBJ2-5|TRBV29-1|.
CSVRAGQETQYF
TGCAGCGTTCGAGCCGGCCAAGAGACCCAGTACTTC
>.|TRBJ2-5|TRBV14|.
CASSQGDHQETQYF
TGTGCCAGCAGCCAAGGGGACCACCAAGAGACCCAGTACTTC
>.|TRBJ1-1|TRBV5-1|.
CASSLVGGLTEAFF
TGCGCCAGCAGCTTGGTGGGAGGGTTGACTGAAGCTTTCTTT
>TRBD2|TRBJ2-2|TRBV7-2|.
CASSLSLAGGLTGELFF
TGTGCCAGCAGCTTATCGCTAGCGGGAGGGCTCACCGGGGAGCTGTTTTTT
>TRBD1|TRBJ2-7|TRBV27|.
CASRWTGGSGEQYF
TGTGCCAGCAGATGGACAGGGGGCTCGGGCGAGCAGTACTTC
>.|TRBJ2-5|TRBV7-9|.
CASSFGVLETRYF
TGTGCCAGCAGCTTCGGGGTTTTGGAGACCCGGTACTTC
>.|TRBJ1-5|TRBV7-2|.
CASSLGSRPNQPQHF
TGTGCCAGCAGCTTAGGGTCCAGGCCCAATCAGCCCCAGCATTTT
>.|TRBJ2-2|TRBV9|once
CASSVNSGTTGELFF
TGTGCCAGCAGCGTCAACTCCGGGACCACCGGGGAGCTGTTTTTT
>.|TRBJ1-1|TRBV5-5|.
CASSLSLGEHEAFF
TGTGCCAGCAGCTTGTCGTTGGGGGAGCATGAAGCTTTCTTT
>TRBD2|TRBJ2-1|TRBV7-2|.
CASTVAGGINEQFF
TGTGCCAGCACCGTAGCGGGAGGGATCAATGAGCAGTTCTTC
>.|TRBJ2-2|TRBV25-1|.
CASSEWGRGNTGELFF
TGTGCCAGCAGTGAATGGGGCAGGGGTAACACCGGGGAGCTGTTTTTT